A selection of T cell receptor beta chains follows, all from one sample in a study of blood T cell repertoires in COVID-19. Clones were sequenced by immunoSEQ multiplex PCR, and TCRdb holds only the in-frame ones, with some missing. The table shows some 500,000 clones, with roughly 90% occurring only once. The sample consisted of PBMCs or T cells enriched from blood (not recorded which). These receptors all stem from a woman aged 40 to 49 who had recovered from COVID-19. CDR3s include the opening cysteine and the closing phenylalanine or tryptophan. D genes are given only for firm matches. Clone size is stated in some rows and not others, as once, few, many or a class when expanded.

d_gene | j_gene | v_gene | abundance | CDR3aa | CDR3nt
. | TRBJ2-5 | TRBV6-5 | . | CASTRYGGETQYF | TGTGCCAGCACTCGGTATGGTGGAGAGACCCAGTACTTC
TRBD1 | TRBJ2-5 | TRBV6-6 | . | CASSTLTGGGETQYF | TGTGCCAGCAGCACCCTGACAGGGGGGGGAGAGACCCAGTACTTC
. | TRBJ1-4 | TRBV10-3 | . | CAISTASTNEKLFF | TGTGCCATCAGTACAGCTTCAACTAATGAAAAACTGTTTTTT
TRBD1 | TRBJ1-5 | TRBV4-2 | . | CASSQRGGGNQPQHF | TGTGCCAGCAGCCAAAGAGGGGGCGGCAATCAGCCCCAGCATTTT
TRBD1 | TRBJ1-3 | TRBV7-9 | few | CASSTDRGSGNTIYF | TGTGCCAGCAGCACCGACAGGGGCTCTGGAAACACCATATATTTT
. | TRBJ1-4 | TRBV7-9 | . | CASSQTGRTNEKLFF | TGTGCCAGCAGTCAAACCGGGAGAACTAATGAAAAACTGTTTTTT
. | TRBJ1-2 | TRBV19 | . | CASRRQDGYTF | TGTGCCAGTAGGCGACAGGATGGCTACACCTTC
TRBD2 | TRBJ2-3 | TRBV9 | . | CASSVGAGGADTQYF | TGTGCCAGCAGCGTAGGGGCGGGAGGCGCGGATACGCAGTATTTT
TRBD1 | TRBJ2-7 | TRBV6-6 | . | CASSRLGAGGMVYEQYF | TGTGCCAGCAGTCGACTCGGAGCAGGGGGCATGGTCTACGAGCAGTACTTC
TRBD2 | TRBJ2-7 | TRBV19 | . | CASSISRPSGGEQYF | TGTGCCAGTAGTATTTCGAGACCTTCGGGGGGGGAGCAGTACTTC
. | TRBJ1-6 | TRBV6-5 | few | CASRTPDPSNSPLHF | TGTGCCAGCAGGACTCCAGACCCAAGCAATTCACCCCTCCACTTT
. | TRBJ1-4 | TRBV29-1 | . | CSVGTVINEKLFF | TGCAGCGTTGGGACAGTGATTAATGAAAAACTGTTTTTT
. | TRBJ2-7 | TRBV5-1 | few | CASSTPTLPGLRVYEQYF | TGCGCCAGCAGCACCCCCACTCTACCGGGACTCAGAGTATACGAGCAGTACTTC
TRBD1 | TRBJ1-2 | TRBV4-3 | . | CASSQEDRALGYTF | TGCGCCAGCAGCCAAGAGGACAGGGCCCTTGGCTACACCTTC
TRBD1 | TRBJ2-1 | TRBV6-2/TRBV6-3 | . | CASSYGRGPREQFF | TGTGCCAGCAGTTACGGCAGGGGGCCTAGAGAGCAGTTCTTC
. | TRBJ1-2 | TRBV5-4 | . | CASKGPGQSFNYGYTF | TGTGCCAGCAAGGGGCCTGGACAGTCTTTTAACTATGGCTACACCTTC
. | TRBJ1-1 | TRBV7-9 | . | CASSLVVAAEAFF | TGTGCCAGCAGCTTGGTTGTGGCAGCTGAAGCTTTCTTT
. | TRBJ1-1 | TRBV6-1 | few | CASSEVRYTEAFF | TGTGCCAGCAGTGAAGTTCGTTACACTGAAGCTTTCTTT
. | TRBJ2-1 | TRBV7-2 | . | CASSFWGDNEQFF | TGTGCCAGCAGCTTTTGGGGGGACAATGAGCAGTTCTTC
TRBD1 | TRBJ1-2 | TRBV6-5 | . | CASRLRGRAYGYTF | TGTGCCAGCAGGCTCAGGGGGCGAGCCTATGGCTACACCTTC
. | TRBJ2-1 | TRBV9 | . | CASSVDWGSGSRFF | .
TRBD1 | TRBJ2-1 | TRBV28 | . | CASTTGQVSYNEQFF | TGTGCCAGCACCACGGGACAGGTATCCTACAATGAGCAGTTCTTC
. | TRBJ2-7 | TRBV11-3 | . | CASSLDGGGRGEQYF | TGTGCCAGCAGCTTAGATGGTGGAGGGAGAGGGGAGCAGTACTTC
. | TRBJ1-2 | TRBV14 | . | CASSLWMEDGYTF | TGTGCCAGCAGCCTGTGGATGGAGGATGGCTACACCTTC
. | TRBJ1-1 | TRBV5-1 | . | CASSLDSLVNTEAFF | TGCGCCAGCAGCTTGGACAGTCTTGTGAACACTGAAGCTTTCTTT
. | TRBJ2-5 | TRBV9 | . | CASSVEASALETQYF | TGTGCCAGCAGCGTAGAGGCTAGCGCCCTGGAGACCCAGTACTTC
. | TRBJ2-5 | TRBV9 | . | CASSVEAGRQETQYF | TGTGCCAGCAGCGTAGAGGCAGGGCGACAAGAGACCCAGTACTTC
TRBD1 | TRBJ2-7 | TRBV12-5 | . | CASGPGTGGWYEQYF | TGTGCTAGTGGTCCGGGGACAGGGGGCTGGTACGAGCAGTACTTC
. | TRBJ2-7 | TRBV2 | . | CASSLYYEQYF | TGTGCCAGCAGTTTGTACTACGAGCAGTACTTC
. | TRBJ2-1 | TRBV13 | . | CASSYALEFEQFF | TGTGCCAGCAGCTACGCATTAGAATTTGAGCAGTTCTTC
. | TRBJ2-2 | TRBV18 | . | CASSPVLAISGTGELFF | TGTGCCAGCTCACCAGTACTAGCCATCTCGGGCACCGGGGAGCTGTTTTTT